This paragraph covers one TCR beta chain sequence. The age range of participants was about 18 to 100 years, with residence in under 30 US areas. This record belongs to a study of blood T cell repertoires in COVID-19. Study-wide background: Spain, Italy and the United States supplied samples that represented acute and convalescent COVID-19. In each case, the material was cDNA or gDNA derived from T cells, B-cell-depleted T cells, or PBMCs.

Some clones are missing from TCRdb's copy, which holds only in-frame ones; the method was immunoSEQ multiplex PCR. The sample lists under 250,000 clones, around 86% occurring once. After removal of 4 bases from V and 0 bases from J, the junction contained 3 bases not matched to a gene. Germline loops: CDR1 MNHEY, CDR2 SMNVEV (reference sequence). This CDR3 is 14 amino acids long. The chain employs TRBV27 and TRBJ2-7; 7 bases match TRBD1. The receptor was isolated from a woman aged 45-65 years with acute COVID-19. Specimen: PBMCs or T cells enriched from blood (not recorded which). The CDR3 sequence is CASSSDRNSYEQYF. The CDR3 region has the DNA TGTGCCAGCAGTTCGGACAGGAACTCCTACGAGCAGTACTTC.